What follows is one TCR beta chain and its context. CDR1 is MNHNS and CDR2 is SASEGT in the germline V gene. V shed 4 bases and J 9 bases; nucleotides not matched to a gene: 15. The CDR3 loop spans 16 amino acids. The sample originates from a study of blood T cell repertoires in COVID-19. Libraries were prepared by immunoSEQ multiplex PCR; TCRdb keeps only in-frame clonotypes and omits some of them. In the table there are around 150,000 clones, approximately 88% of which are singletons. The sequencing input was peripheral blood. The sequence was obtained from a woman of 80 years or more with active or convalescent COVID-19. The genes are TRBV6-1 and TRBJ1-5; 7 bases align to TRBD1. The CDR3 spells CASSAGTEQGGGPQHF. The CDR3, as DNA: TGTGCCAGCAGTGCTGGGACAGAACAGGGCGGTGGGCCCCAGCATTTT.